The clone carrying this T cell receptor beta chain occurred a few times. Its antigen is not identified. Treatment here: roughly ten-day PBMC culture with coronavirus spike peptide pools or control peptides (ViraFEST assay). Trimming stripped 2 bases from V and 4 bases from J, with 9 bases between. This CDR3 is built from 14 residues. Looked up from germline, CDR1 is MNHEY and CDR2 is SMNVEV (reference sequence). The entry originates in a study of vaccination and CD4 T cells after COVID-19. Cultured CD4+ T-cell DNA underwent Oncomine TCR Beta short-read sequencing. A single record per CDR3 protein comes from TCRdb applying MiXCR to the PCR reads. The data show around 19,000 distinct CDR3 sequences, 42% seen once.

The chain joins TRBV27 to TRBJ1-5, with D perhaps TRBD1 (5 bases). The sequence was collected from a human donor who had recovered from COVID-19. Sequenced material: CD4+ T cells from blood, cultured in vitro, taken before SARS-CoV-2 vaccination. For the CDR3, the DNA is TGTGCCAGCAGTTTACTAGGGGTAAATCAGCCCCAGCATTTT. Translation: CASSLLGVNQPQHF.